The entry that follows covers one TCR beta chain sequence. The antigen is undetermined. These data originate in a study of OX40 agonist ivuxolimab in advanced cancers. Overall study context: Treatment of patients was with ivuxolimab, an agonistic anti-OX40 (CD134) antibody. Partial responses, seen in three patients, involved one hepatocellular carcinoma and two cutaneous melanomas. Study-wide points: Doses of 0.1 to 3.0 mg/kg were accompanied by clonal expansion of CD4+ and CD8+ blood T cells by week 6.

The CDR3 length is 14 residues. Looked up from germline, CDR1 is SGDLS and CDR2 is YYNGEE. The V end was cut by 3 bases, the J end by 3 bases, with 12 bases between. Generated by immunoSEQ multiplex PCR, the TCRdb table keeps only in-frame clones and is missing some. The sample consists of about 83,000 clones, about 86% of them appearing once. The rearrangement joins TRBV9 to TRBJ1-2; D may be TRBD1 (5 bases). The source was CD4+ or CD8+ T cells sorted from blood, collected in a trial of the OX40 agonist ivuxolimab. The sequence came from an adult with an advanced solid tumor such as melanoma, head and neck, liver or kidney cancer. CDR3 sequence: CASSATGTDYGYTF. In DNA form, the CDR3 reads TGTGCCAGCAGCGCAACCGGGACGGACTATGGCTACACCTTC.